Listed below are T cell receptor beta chains from one sample, sequenced in a study of shared clonotypes between healthy human individuals. Assay used: immunoSEQ multiplex PCR; TCRdb lists only in-frame clones, some missing. The sample lists under 2,000,000 clones, around 96% seen once, with approximately 1% in the top ten. Sequences were obtained from naive CD8+ T cells sorted from blood. The receptor source for this set is a man between 18 and 35 years old in good health. Both conserved end residues are part of each CDR3. Each record gives: V gene, J gene, D gene, clone size, CDR3 DNA, CDR3 protein. D genes are given only for firm matches. Size is stated for part of the rows, as once, few or many counts, or as a class when the clone is expanded.

V gene: TRBV28
J gene: TRBJ2-7
D gene: TRBD2
clone size: .
CDR3 DNA: TGTGCCAGCAGTTTAGCGGGACTCGGGGGGGAGCAGTACTTC
CDR3 protein: CASSLAGLGGEQYF

V gene: TRBV11-2
J gene: TRBJ2-1
D gene: .
clone size: .
CDR3 DNA: TGTGCCAGCAGCTTAGACGGTTCGGGAGCCTACAATGAGCAGTTCTTC
CDR3 protein: CASSLDGSGAYNEQFF

V gene: TRBV4-3
J gene: TRBJ2-7
D gene: .
clone size: .
CDR3 DNA: TGCGCCAGCAGCCAAGATTGGGGATACGAGCAGTACTTC
CDR3 protein: CASSQDWGYEQYF

V gene: TRBV10-2
J gene: TRBJ2-7
D gene: .
clone size: .
CDR3 DNA: TGCGCCAGCAGTATGGACAGTGCGAACGAGCAGTACTTC
CDR3 protein: CASSMDSANEQYF

V gene: TRBV4-3
J gene: TRBJ1-5
D gene: .
clone size: .
CDR3 DNA: TGCGCCAGCAGCCAAGATAGGGCGCCGGGGAACAATCAGCCCCAGCATTTT
CDR3 protein: CASSQDRAPGNNQPQHF

V gene: TRBV19
J gene: TRBJ2-7
D gene: .
clone size: .
CDR3 DNA: TGTGCCAGTAGTACAGACAGGGAGGGGGAGCAGTACTTC
CDR3 protein: CASSTDREGEQYF

V gene: TRBV28
J gene: TRBJ2-5
D gene: .
clone size: .
CDR3 DNA: TGTGCCAGCAGTTTCCCCCACGAGACCCAGTACTTC
CDR3 protein: CASSFPHETQYF

V gene: TRBV5-6
J gene: TRBJ1-1
D gene: TRBD1
clone size: .
CDR3 DNA: TGTGCCAGCAGCCACCCACAGGGGCAGTATACTGAAGCTTTCTTT
CDR3 protein: CASSHPQGQYTEAFF

V gene: TRBV27
J gene: TRBJ1-1
D gene: .
clone size: .
CDR3 DNA: TGTGCCAGCAGGGGGGACAACACTGAAGCTTTCTTT
CDR3 protein: CASRGDNTEAFF

V gene: TRBV5-1
J gene: TRBJ2-7
D gene: TRBD2
clone size: .
CDR3 DNA: TGCGCCAGCAGCTTCGGGACTAGCGCACACGAGCAGTACTTC
CDR3 protein: CASSFGTSAHEQYF

V gene: TRBV7-2
J gene: TRBJ2-3
D gene: .
clone size: .
CDR3 DNA: TGTGCCAGCAGCTTAGGCGGCCAACCCTGGGTACAACGCACAGATACGCAGTATTTT
CDR3 protein: CASSLGGQPWVQRTDTQYF

V gene: TRBV7-9
J gene: TRBJ2-4
D gene: .
clone size: .
CDR3 DNA: TGTGCCAGCAGCCCCTCCAAAAACATTCAGTACTTC
CDR3 protein: CASSPSKNIQYF

V gene: TRBV21-1
J gene: TRBJ2-7
D gene: .
clone size: .
CDR3 DNA: TGTGCCAGCAGCAACACCTCCAGGCAGACCTACGAGCAGTACTTC
CDR3 protein: CASSNTSRQTYEQYF

V gene: TRBV25-1
J gene: TRBJ1-1
D gene: .
clone size: .
CDR3 DNA: TGTGCCAGCAGTGCGCAGGTCACTGAAGCTTTCTTT
CDR3 protein: CASSAQVTEAFF

V gene: TRBV27
J gene: TRBJ2-5
D gene: TRBD2
clone size: .
CDR3 DNA: TGTGCCAGCAGTTTCCTTAGCGGGAGGGTACAAGAGACCCAGTACTTC
CDR3 protein: CASSFLSGRVQETQYF

V gene: TRBV6-5
J gene: TRBJ1-1
D gene: .
clone size: .
CDR3 DNA: TGTGCCAGCACCAAGGGGGAGAACACTGAAGCTTTCTTT
CDR3 protein: CASTKGENTEAFF

V gene: TRBV2
J gene: TRBJ2-1
D gene: TRBD2
clone size: .
CDR3 DNA: TGTGCCAGCAAAACCGGGACTAGCGGTTCCTACAATGAGCAGTTCTTC
CDR3 protein: CASKTGTSGSYNEQFF

V gene: TRBV4-1
J gene: TRBJ1-4
D gene: TRBD1
clone size: .
CDR3 DNA: TGCGCCAGCAGCCAAGATGGGGACAGGGGGACCCTTAATGAAAAACTGTTTTTT
CDR3 protein: CASSQDGDRGTLNEKLFF

V gene: TRBV9
J gene: TRBJ2-3
D gene: .
clone size: .
CDR3 DNA: TGTGCCAGCAGCACGGACATGAGCACAGATACGCAGTATTTT
CDR3 protein: CASSTDMSTDTQYF

V gene: TRBV10-3
J gene: TRBJ2-3
D gene: TRBD1
clone size: .
CDR3 DNA: TGTGCCATCAGTGAGTCGGCCGGGACAGGAGACACAGATACGCAGTATTTT
CDR3 protein: CAISESAGTGDTDTQYF

V gene: TRBV14
J gene: TRBJ2-7
D gene: TRBD2
clone size: .
CDR3 DNA: TGTGCCAGCAGCAAGGGACTAGCGGGAGCGTACGAGCAGTACTTC
CDR3 protein: CASSKGLAGAYEQYF

V gene: TRBV13
J gene: TRBJ2-3
D gene: .
clone size: .
CDR3 DNA: TGTGCCAGCAGCCCGGAGGGCGAGCGTGGGCAGTATTTT
CDR3 protein: CASSPEGERGQYF

V gene: TRBV27
J gene: TRBJ2-3
D gene: .
clone size: .
CDR3 DNA: TGTGCCAGCAGTTTTCAGGGAATCTCTGGGGATACGCAGTATTTT
CDR3 protein: CASSFQGISGDTQYF

V gene: TRBV28
J gene: TRBJ1-1
D gene: .
clone size: .
CDR3 DNA: TGTGCCAGCAGTACATTCGATCTTCCCTTCGAAGCTTTCTTT
CDR3 protein: CASSTFDLPFEAFF

V gene: TRBV27
J gene: TRBJ2-7
D gene: TRBD2
clone size: .
CDR3 DNA: TGTGCCAGCAGTTTATCTAGCGGGAGTTTCACCTACGAGCAGTACTTC
CDR3 protein: CASSLSSGSFTYEQYF

V gene: TRBV7-9
J gene: TRBJ2-3
D gene: TRBD2
clone size: .
CDR3 DNA: TGTGCCAGCACCCCATGGGTACTAGCGGGTTCTAGCACAGATACGCAGTATTTT
CDR3 protein: CASTPWVLAGSSTDTQYF

V gene: TRBV6-5
J gene: TRBJ1-6
D gene: .
clone size: .
CDR3 DNA: TGTGCCAGCAGCCCCGCGGGGGGTAATTCACCCCTCCACTTT
CDR3 protein: CASSPAGGNSPLHF

V gene: TRBV10-3
J gene: TRBJ2-7
D gene: .
clone size: .
CDR3 DNA: TGTGCCATCAGTGAGTCCCAGTTTTACGAGCAGTACTTC
CDR3 protein: CAISESQFYEQYF

V gene: TRBV28
J gene: TRBJ2-2
D gene: .
clone size: .
CDR3 DNA: TGTGCCAGCGGGGTTCAAGGGGCGAACACCGGGGAGCTGTTTTTT
CDR3 protein: CASGVQGANTGELFF

V gene: TRBV11-2
J gene: TRBJ2-7
D gene: .
clone size: .
CDR3 DNA: TGTGCCAGCAGCCCCGCACCATCCAACGGGGACGAGCAGTACTTC
CDR3 protein: CASSPAPSNGDEQYF

V gene: TRBV13
J gene: TRBJ1-1
D gene: .
clone size: .
CDR3 DNA: TGTGCCAGCAGCTTAGAGGGGGTCATGAACACTGAAGCTTTCTTT
CDR3 protein: CASSLEGVMNTEAFF

V gene: TRBV2
J gene: TRBJ1-1
D gene: .
clone size: .
CDR3 DNA: TGTGCCACACGCGGGGGAGGTGACGACACTGAAGCTTTCTTT
CDR3 protein: CATRGGGDDTEAFF

V gene: TRBV9
J gene: TRBJ2-3
D gene: TRBD1
clone size: .
CDR3 DNA: TGTGCCAGCAGCGATACAGGGGGCCCCGCAGATACGCAGTATTTT
CDR3 protein: CASSDTGGPADTQYF

V gene: TRBV6-1
J gene: TRBJ1-1
D gene: .
clone size: once
CDR3 DNA: TGTGCCAGCAGAGGGATGACAGACACCGAAGCTTTCTTT
CDR3 protein: CASRGMTDTEAFF

V gene: TRBV2
J gene: TRBJ1-2
D gene: .
clone size: .
CDR3 DNA: TGTGCCAGCAGTGAGGAGGGCCTCTATGGCTACACCTTC
CDR3 protein: CASSEEGLYGYTF

V gene: TRBV7-9
J gene: TRBJ2-3
D gene: TRBD1
clone size: once
CDR3 DNA: TGTGCCGGACAGGGGGAGGTCACAGATACGCAGTATTTT
CDR3 protein: CAGQGEVTDTQYF

V gene: TRBV27
J gene: TRBJ1-6
D gene: .
clone size: .
CDR3 DNA: TGTGCCAGCAGTTTTCGAGACTTAAATTCACCCCTCCACTTT
CDR3 protein: CASSFRDLNSPLHF

V gene: TRBV19
J gene: TRBJ1-1
D gene: .
clone size: .
CDR3 DNA: TGTGCCAGTACCCCCACAGGGTCCCCCGAAGCTTTCTTT
CDR3 protein: CASTPTGSPEAFF

V gene: TRBV12-5
J gene: TRBJ2-4
D gene: .
clone size: .
CDR3 DNA: TGTGCTAGTGGTTCGTTTGGGGGGACAAAAAACATTCAGTACTTC
CDR3 protein: CASGSFGGTKNIQYF

V gene: TRBV28
J gene: TRBJ1-3
D gene: .
clone size: .
CDR3 DNA: TGTGCCGGAGGTGACTCTGGAAACACCATATATTTT
CDR3 protein: CAGGDSGNTIYF

V gene: TRBV2
J gene: TRBJ2-7
D gene: TRBD2
clone size: .
CDR3 DNA: TGTGCCAGCAGAGCGGGAAGCTCCTACGAGCAGTACTTC
CDR3 protein: CASRAGSSYEQYF

V gene: TRBV4-1
J gene: TRBJ2-7
D gene: .
clone size: .
CDR3 DNA: TGCGCCAGCAGCCAAGTAGAGTCGAGCTCCTACGAGCAGTACTTC
CDR3 protein: CASSQVESSSYEQYF

V gene: TRBV20-1
J gene: TRBJ1-1
D gene: .
clone size: .
CDR3 DNA: TGCAGTGCCCTGGACTTCACTGAAGCTTTCTTT
CDR3 protein: CSALDFTEAFF

V gene: TRBV7-2
J gene: TRBJ2-1
D gene: TRBD2
clone size: .
CDR3 DNA: TGTGCCAGCAGCTTAGATGGGACTAGCGGTTACAATGAGCAGTTCTTC
CDR3 protein: CASSLDGTSGYNEQFF

V gene: TRBV4-1
J gene: TRBJ2-5
D gene: .
clone size: .
CDR3 DNA: TGCGCCAGCAGCCAAGCCCCCGGAGGTTGGGAGACCCAGTACTTC
CDR3 protein: CASSQAPGGWETQYF

V gene: TRBV6-1
J gene: TRBJ2-7
D gene: .
clone size: .
CDR3 DNA: TGTGCCAGCAGTGAATTACAGGGATCCTACGAGCAGTACTTC
CDR3 protein: CASSELQGSYEQYF

V gene: TRBV30
J gene: TRBJ1-5
D gene: TRBD1
clone size: .
CDR3 DNA: TGTGCCTGGAGTGGGGACAGTGGCAATCAGCCCCAGCATTTT
CDR3 protein: CAWSGDSGNQPQHF

V gene: TRBV4-3
J gene: TRBJ2-1
D gene: TRBD2
clone size: .
CDR3 DNA: TGCGCCAGCAGCCAAGATACCCTAGCGGGAGAGGCAAATGAGCAGTTCTTC
CDR3 protein: CASSQDTLAGEANEQFF

V gene: TRBV28
J gene: TRBJ2-7
D gene: TRBD2
clone size: .
CDR3 DNA: TGTGCCAGCAGTTTGACTAGCGGGACGGGCTCCTACGAGCAGTACTTC
CDR3 protein: CASSLTSGTGSYEQYF

V gene: TRBV6-5
J gene: TRBJ2-7
D gene: TRBD1
clone size: .
CDR3 DNA: TGTGCCAGCAGTGCGGACAGGCGCGCGACCTACGAGCAGTACTTC
CDR3 protein: CASSADRRATYEQYF

V gene: TRBV10-2
J gene: TRBJ1-1
D gene: TRBD1
clone size: .
CDR3 DNA: TGCGCCAGCGACCGGGACAGGGAGGACACTGAAGCTTTCTTT
CDR3 protein: CASDRDREDTEAFF

V gene: TRBV7-9
J gene: TRBJ1-2
D gene: .
clone size: few
CDR3 DNA: TGTGCCAGCAGCTTATCCGAGATAGAGACAGCCTATGGCTACACCTTC
CDR3 protein: CASSLSEIETAYGYTF

V gene: TRBV4-1
J gene: TRBJ1-3
D gene: .
clone size: .
CDR3 DNA: TGCGCCAGCAGCAGCCCCAGGTCTGGAAACACCATATATTTT
CDR3 protein: CASSSPRSGNTIYF

V gene: TRBV9
J gene: TRBJ1-6
D gene: TRBD1
clone size: .
CDR3 DNA: TGTGCCAGCAGCTCCAGGGGTGGCAGGGGGCTTTCACCCCTCCACTTT
CDR3 protein: CASSSRGGRGLSPLHF